Below, 10 T cell receptor beta chains from the same sample are listed, as sequenced in a study of shared clonotypes between healthy human individuals. Libraries were prepared by immunoSEQ multiplex PCR; TCRdb keeps only in-frame clonotypes and omits some of them. The sample carries about 1 million clones, about 76% recorded once. What was sequenced was memory CD4+ T cells sorted from blood. Indicated subset: CD45RA-negative fraction. These receptors originate from a man younger than 35 in good health.

This clone was seen a handful of times. The chain has TRBV28 and TRBJ1-2; D is undetermined. Per the germline V gene, CDR1 is MDHEN and CDR2 is SYDVKM. CDR3 length equals 12 residues. Trimming removed 7 bases at V and 4 bases at J, with 10 bases between. DNA for the CDR3: TGTGCCAGCAAGAAGGACCCCTATGGCTACACCTTC. Amino acids: CASKKDPYGYTF.

This clone appeared many times. This chain joins TRBV2 and TRBJ1-5; TRBD1 aligns across 7 bases. CDR1 and CDR2 from the germline V gene are SNHLY and FYNNEI. This CDR3 is built from 14 residues. V gave up 5 bases and J gave up 4 bases; unmatched junction bases: 5. In DNA form, the CDR3 reads TGTGCCAGCAGTTACAGGGGAAATAATCAGCCCCAGCATTTT. This encodes CASSYRGNNQPQHF.

The CDR3 nucleotides are TGTGCCAGCAGCCCTTTACAAGGTCGGGGACCGCAAGAGACCCAGTACTTC. Amino acids: CASSPLQGRGPQETQYF. The chain links TRBV11-2 to TRBJ2-5; D is tentatively TRBD1 or TRBD2 (5 bases each). The CDR3 runs 17 residues. Germline CDR1 SGHAT, CDR2 FQNNGV. V was pared by 5 bases and J by 2 bases, with 21 bases between. Supplemented by reference TRBV11-2 and TRBJ2-5, the full variable domain reads EAGVAQSPRYKIIEKRQSVAFWCNPISGHATLYWYQQILGQGPKLLIQFQNNGVVDDSQLPKDRFSAERLKGVDSTLKIQPAKLEDSAVYLCASSPLQGRGPQETQYFGPGTRLLVL.

This rearrangement joins TRBV5-4 to TRBJ2-6; D not certain. Germline values: CDR1 SGHNT, CDR2 YYREEE (reference sequence). Between the trimmed V and J ends, which lost 4 bases and 0 bases, there was a span of 14 bases. The CDR3 covers 17 residues. CDR3 region: CASSPKLSPSGANVLTF. For the CDR3, the DNA is TGTGCCAGCAGCCCTAAGTTATCTCCCTCTGGGGCCAACGTCCTGACTTTC. Full variable domain (remainder filled in from reference TRBV5-4 and TRBJ2-6): ETGVTQSPTHLIKTRGQQVTLRCSSQSGHNTVSWYQQALGQGPQFIFQYYREEENGRGNFPPRFSGLQFPNYSSELNVNALELDDSALYLCASSPKLSPSGANVLTFGAGSRLTVL.

The rearrangement uses TRBV6-5 and TRBJ1-1, with a tentative D call TRBD1 (5 bases). The germline V gene encodes CDR1 MNHEY and CDR2 SVGAGI. V gave up 7 bases and J gave up 0 bases, with 9 bases separating them. The CDR3 runs to 13 residues. In DNA form, the CDR3 reads TGTGCCAGCATGGAGGGGATGAACACTGAAGCTTTCTTT. Protein product: CASMEGMNTEAFF.

This clone showed up just a few times. The genes are TRBV2 and TRBJ2-7, with unresolved D. Trimming removed 7 bases from V and 6 bases from J, with 16 bases in between. Germline CDR1 SNHLY, CDR2 FYNNEI. CDR3 length equals 13 residues. The CDR3 here is CASKSAAPSEQYF. DNA for the CDR3: TGTGCCAGCAAATCTGCAGCGCCAAGCGAGCAGTACTTC.

The chain is built from TRBV9 and TRBJ2-1; unclear D gene. V was cut by 0 bases and J by 7 bases, with 14 bases left in between. The CDR3 is 15 residues long. In germline, CDR1 is SGDLS, CDR2 YYNGEE. Here the CDR3 reads CASSVVATVANEQFF. CDR3 coding DNA: TGTGCCAGCAGCGTAGTAGCTACGGTGGCGAATGAGCAGTTCTTC.

The CDR3 loop is CASIAGGRPNEQFF. CDR3 sequence (DNA): TGTGCCAGTATTGCGGGAGGTCGCCCAAATGAGCAGTTCTTC. The gene calls are TRBV19 and TRBJ2-1; 8 nucleotides agree with TRBD2. V lost 7 bases to trimming and J lost 7 bases; unmatched junction nucleotides: 9. CDR3 length: 14 residues. Germline assignment: CDR1 LNHDA and CDR2 SQIVND (reference sequence).

Turning to this clone: One end of the junction varies from germline; a read error may be responsible. The chain links TRBV7-7 to TRBJ1-3, with a tentative D call TRBD1 (5 bases). The germline V gene has CDR1 SSHAT and CDR2 FNYEAQ (reference sequence). The CDR3 runs 13 residues. The CDR3 loop is CASSARGADTIYF. In nucleotides, the CDR3 is TGTGCTAGCAGCGCTCGAGGGGCGGACACCATATATTTT.

This clone was observed a few times. V is TRBV7-9 and J is TRBJ2-3; D is tentatively TRBD1 or TRBD2 (6 bases each). V lost 8 bases, J lost 6 bases, and 18 bases lay in between. This CDR3 has 14 amino acids. The germline CDR1 and CDR2 sequences are SEHNR and FQNEAQ (reference sequence). Here the CDR3 reads CASQRGGSVDTQYF. CDR3 sequence (DNA): TGTGCCAGCCAGAGAGGGGGGTCCGTGGATACGCAGTATTTT.